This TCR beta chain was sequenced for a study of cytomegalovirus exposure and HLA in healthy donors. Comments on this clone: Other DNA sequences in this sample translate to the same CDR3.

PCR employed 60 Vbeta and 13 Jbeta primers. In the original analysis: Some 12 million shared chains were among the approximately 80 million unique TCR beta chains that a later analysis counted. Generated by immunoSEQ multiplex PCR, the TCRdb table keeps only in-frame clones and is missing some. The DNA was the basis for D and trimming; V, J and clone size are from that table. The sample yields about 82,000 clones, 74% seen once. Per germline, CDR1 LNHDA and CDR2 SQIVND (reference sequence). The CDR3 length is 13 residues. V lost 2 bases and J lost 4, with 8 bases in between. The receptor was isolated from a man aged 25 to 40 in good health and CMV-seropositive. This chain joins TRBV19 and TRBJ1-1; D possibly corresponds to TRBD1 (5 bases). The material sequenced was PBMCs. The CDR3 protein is CASSISQGTEAFF. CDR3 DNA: TGTGCCAGTAGTATAAGCCAGGGCACTGAAGCTTTCTTT.